This record concerns one T cell receptor (beta chain) sequence. Germline V lookup: CDR1 MDHEN, CDR2 SYDVKM. The CDR3 runs 18 residues. V was clipped by 3 bases and J by 0 bases; unmatched bases: 10. This specimen comes from a study of T cell responses to AZD1222 COVID-19 vaccine. The method was immunoSEQ multiplex PCR; TCRdb's version includes in-frame clones alone and lacks a portion of them. The sample has 45,000 to 55,000 clones, approximately 86% seen once. The sequence was collected from an adult who received the AZD1222 COVID-19 vaccine. V and J are TRBV28 and TRBJ2-4; 8 nucleotides align to TRBD1. The sample in question was peripheral blood, obtained 28 days after the second AZD1222 dose. CDR3 region: CASSLLPWDRRAKNIQYF. The CDR3 DNA reads as TGTGCCAGCAGTTTGCTTCCATGGGACAGGAGAGCCAAAAACATTCAGTACTTC.